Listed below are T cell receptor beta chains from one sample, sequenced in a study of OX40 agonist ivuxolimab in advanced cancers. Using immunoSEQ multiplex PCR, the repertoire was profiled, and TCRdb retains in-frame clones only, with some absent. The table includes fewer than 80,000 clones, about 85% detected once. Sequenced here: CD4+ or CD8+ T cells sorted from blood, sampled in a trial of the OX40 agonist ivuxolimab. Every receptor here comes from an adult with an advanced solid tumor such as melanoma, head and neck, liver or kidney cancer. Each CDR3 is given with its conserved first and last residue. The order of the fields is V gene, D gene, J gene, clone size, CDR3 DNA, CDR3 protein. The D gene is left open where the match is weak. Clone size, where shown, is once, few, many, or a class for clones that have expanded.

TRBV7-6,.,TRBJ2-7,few,TGTGCCAGCAGCCTCAATCTAGGGTCCGAGCAGTACTTC,CASSLNLGSEQYF
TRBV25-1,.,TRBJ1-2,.,TGTGCCAGCAGTGATCGTGAGGGGTGGTTAGGAAGCTACACCTTC,CASSDREGWLGSYTF
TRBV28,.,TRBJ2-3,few,TGTGCCAGCAGTCTCCTCCGGGATAGCACAGATACGCAGTATTTT,CASSLLRDSTDTQYF
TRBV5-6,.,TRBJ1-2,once,TGTGCCAGCAGCCAATCAGGACGCTGGGCTGGCTACACCTTC,CASSQSGRWAGYTF
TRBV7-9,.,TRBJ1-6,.,TGTGCCAGCAGCTTAGGGGAGGGTTATTCACCCCTCCACTTT,CASSLGEGYSPLHF
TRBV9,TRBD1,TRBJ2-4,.,TGTGCCAGCAGCGCGACGGGACAGGGTGGGAACATTCAGTACTTC,CASSATGQGGNIQYF
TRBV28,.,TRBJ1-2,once,TGTGCCAGCAGTTTATATGGCAGGGGCTCACTGGATGGCTACACCTTC,CASSLYGRGSLDGYTF
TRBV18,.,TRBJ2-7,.,TGTGCCAGCTCACCGGGCAGGGAGCCCGCCTACGAGCAGTACTTC,CASSPGREPAYEQYF
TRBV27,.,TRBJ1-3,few,TGTGCCAGCAGTTCCCAGGCGCGGGGGCAGACAAACACCATATATTTT,CASSSQARGQTNTIYF
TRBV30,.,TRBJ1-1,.,TGTGCCTGGAGTGTGAGGGAAGGGGCTTTCTTT,CAWSVREGAFF
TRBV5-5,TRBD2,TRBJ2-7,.,TGTGCCAGCAGCTTGGATCCGGGGGGGACCGCCTACGAGCAGTACTTC,CASSLDPGGTAYEQYF
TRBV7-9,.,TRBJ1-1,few,TGTGCCAGCAGCTTAGAAGGGCCCACTGAAGCTTTCTTT,CASSLEGPTEAFF
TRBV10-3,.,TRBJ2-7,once,TGTGCCATCAGTGAGTTGACGGGAACCTACGAGCAGTACTTC,CAISELTGTYEQYF
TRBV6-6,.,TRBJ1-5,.,TGTGCCAGCAGTGCTAACAATCAGCCCCAGCATTTT,CASSANNQPQHF
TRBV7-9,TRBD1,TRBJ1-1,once,TGTGCCAGCAGCTCCCAGGGGGGAACTGAAGCTTTCTTT,CASSSQGGTEAFF
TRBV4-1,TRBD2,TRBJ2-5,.,TGCGCCAGCAGCCAAGATCCGGGGGGGGCGGAGACCCAGTACTTC,CASSQDPGGAETQYF
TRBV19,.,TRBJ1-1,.,TGTGCCAGTAGTACTCAGTCAGGGGAGAGGTACACTGAAGCTTTCTTT,CASSTQSGERYTEAFF
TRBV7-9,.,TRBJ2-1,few,TGTGCCAGCAGCCTTCTCCGGGTCGGGGGTCTAGGTGAGCAGTTCTTC,CASSLLRVGGLGEQFF
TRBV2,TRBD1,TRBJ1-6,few,TGTGCCAGCAGTGGGGGACAGGTTGGAAATTCACCCCTCCACTTT,CASSGGQVGNSPLHF
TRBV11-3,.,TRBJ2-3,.,TGTGCCAGCAGCTCCCGGGAATTGAGCCCAGATACGCAGTATTTT,CASSSRELSPDTQYF
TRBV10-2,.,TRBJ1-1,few,TGCGCCAGCAGTGATATGGGAGAAGCTTTCTTT,CASSDMGEAFF
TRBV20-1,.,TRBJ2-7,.,TGCAGTGCTAACCGGGGGGAGCAGTACTTC,CSANRGEQYF
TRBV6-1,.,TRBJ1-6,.,TGTGCCACCCAGTCCCGAGAAGGTTCACCCCTCCACTTT,CATQSREGSPLHF
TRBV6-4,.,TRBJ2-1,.,TGTGCCAGCAGCGTGGACTCAACTAGCCCCGGAACCGACAATGAGCAGTTCTTC,CASSVDSTSPGTDNEQFF
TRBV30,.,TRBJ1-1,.,TGTGCCTGGTCGGGGGACACTGAAGCTTTCTTT,CAWSGDTEAFF
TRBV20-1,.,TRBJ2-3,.,TGCAGTCTAAGCCGTACAGATACGCAGTATTTT,CSLSRTDTQYF
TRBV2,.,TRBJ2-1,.,TGTGCCAGCAGTGCTTATCGACAAGGCAACAATGAGCAGTTCTTC,CASSAYRQGNNEQFF
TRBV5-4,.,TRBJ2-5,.,TGTGCCAGCAGCTTCAGCAACTCTCCAGAGACCCAGTACTTC,CASSFSNSPETQYF
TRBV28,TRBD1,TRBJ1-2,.,TGTGCCAGCAGTCTGGGGGGAGGGGGCATATATGGCTACACCTTC,CASSLGGGGIYGYTF
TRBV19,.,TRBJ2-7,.,TGTGCCAGTAGTATAAGCGACCGATCCTCCTACGAGCAGTACTTC,CASSISDRSSYEQYF
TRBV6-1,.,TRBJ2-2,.,TGTGCCAGCAGTCGACTCCTTGGGACCGGGGAGCTGTTTTTT,CASSRLLGTGELFF
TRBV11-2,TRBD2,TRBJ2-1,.,TGTGCCAGCAGGGGGGGTGGCGGGAGTTCCTACAATGAGCAGTTCTTC,CASRGGGGSSYNEQFF
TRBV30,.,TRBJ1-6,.,TGTGCCTGGAGTGTGGGATCCTATAATTCACCCCTCCACTTT,CAWSVGSYNSPLHF
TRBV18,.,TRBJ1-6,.,TGTGCCAGCTCCCCGCCGGGCTCCTATAATTCACCCCTCCACTTT,CASSPPGSYNSPLHF
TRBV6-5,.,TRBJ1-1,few,TGTGCCAGCAGTTACTCGATGGGGACGGGCGCTGAAGCTTTCTTT,CASSYSMGTGAEAFF
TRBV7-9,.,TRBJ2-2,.,TGTGCCAGCCCATTTCCGGGGCCCTCGAACACCGGGGAGCTGTTTTTT,CASPFPGPSNTGELFF
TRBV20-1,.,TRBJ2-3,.,TGCAGTGCCTCCAGCCCCGATACGCAGTATTTT,CSASSPDTQYF
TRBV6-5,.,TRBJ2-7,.,TGTGCCAGCAGTTACAAGGCCGGGTACGAGCAGTACTTC,CASSYKAGYEQYF
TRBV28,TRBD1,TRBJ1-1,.,TGTGCCAGCAGGCATCCAGGGACAGCGAACACTGAAGCTTTCTTT,CASRHPGTANTEAFF